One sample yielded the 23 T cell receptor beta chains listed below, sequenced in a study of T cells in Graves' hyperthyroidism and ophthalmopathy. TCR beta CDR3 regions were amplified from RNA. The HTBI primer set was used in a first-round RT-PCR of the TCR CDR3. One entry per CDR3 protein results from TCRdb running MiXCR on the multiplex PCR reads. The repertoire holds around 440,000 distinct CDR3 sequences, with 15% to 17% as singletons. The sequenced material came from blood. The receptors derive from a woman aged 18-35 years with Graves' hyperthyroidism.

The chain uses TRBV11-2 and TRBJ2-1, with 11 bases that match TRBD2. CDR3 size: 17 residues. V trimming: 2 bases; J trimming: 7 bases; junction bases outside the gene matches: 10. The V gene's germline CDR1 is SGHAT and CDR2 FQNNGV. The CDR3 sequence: CASSLRVTASGRNEQFF. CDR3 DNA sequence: TGTGCCAGCAGCTTAAGAGTAACGGCTAGCGGGAGGAATGAGCAGTTCTTC. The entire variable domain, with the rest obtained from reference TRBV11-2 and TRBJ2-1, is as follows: EAGVAQSPRYKIIEKRQSVAFWCNPISGHATLYWYQQILGQGPKLLIQFQNNGVVDDSQLPKDRFSAERLKGVDSTLKIQPAKLEDSAVYLCASSLRVTASGRNEQFFGPGTRLTVL.

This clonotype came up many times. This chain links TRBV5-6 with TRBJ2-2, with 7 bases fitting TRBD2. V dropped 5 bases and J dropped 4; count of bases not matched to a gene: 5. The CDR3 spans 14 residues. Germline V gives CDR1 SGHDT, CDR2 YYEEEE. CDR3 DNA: TGTGCCAGCAGGTCTCTAGCGGCCACCGGGGAGCTGTTTTTT. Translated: CASRSLAATGELFF.

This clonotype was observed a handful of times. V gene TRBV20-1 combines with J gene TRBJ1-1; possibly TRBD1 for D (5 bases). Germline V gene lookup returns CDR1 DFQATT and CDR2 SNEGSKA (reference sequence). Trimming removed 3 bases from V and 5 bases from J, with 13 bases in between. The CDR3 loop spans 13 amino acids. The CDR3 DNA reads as TGCAGTGCTAGGGGTAGGGGTTGGACTGAAGCTTTCTTT. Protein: CSARGRGWTEAFF.

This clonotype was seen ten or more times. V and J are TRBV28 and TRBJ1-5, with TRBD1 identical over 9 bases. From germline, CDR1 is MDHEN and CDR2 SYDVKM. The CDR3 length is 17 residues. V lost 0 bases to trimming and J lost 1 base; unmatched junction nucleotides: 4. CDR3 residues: CASSLWGTGQSNQPQHF. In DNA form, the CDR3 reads TGTGCCAGCAGTTTATGGGGGACAGGGCAGAGCAATCAGCCCCAGCATTTT.

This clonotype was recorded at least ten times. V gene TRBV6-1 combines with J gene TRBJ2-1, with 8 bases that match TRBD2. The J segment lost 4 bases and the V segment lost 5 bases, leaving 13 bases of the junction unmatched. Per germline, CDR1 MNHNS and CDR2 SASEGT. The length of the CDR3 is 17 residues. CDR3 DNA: TGTGCCAGCAGTTATTTAAGGGGGACTAGGGGTTACAATGAGCAGTTCTTC. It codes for CASSYLRGTRGYNEQFF.

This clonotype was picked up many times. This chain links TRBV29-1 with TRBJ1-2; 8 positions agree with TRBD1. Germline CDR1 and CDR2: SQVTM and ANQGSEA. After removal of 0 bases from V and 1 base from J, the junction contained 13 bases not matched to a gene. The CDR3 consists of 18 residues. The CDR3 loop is CSVEDQEDRAYGNYGYTF. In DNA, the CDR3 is TGCAGCGTTGAAGATCAGGAGGACAGGGCCTATGGTAACTATGGCTACACCTTC. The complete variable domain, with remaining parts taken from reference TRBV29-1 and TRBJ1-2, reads SAVISQKPSRDICQRGTSLTIQCQVDSQVTMMFWYRQQPGQSLTLIATANQGSEATYESGFVIDKFPISRPNLTFSTLTVSNMSPEDSSIYLCSVEDQEDRAYGNYGYTFGSGTRLTVV.

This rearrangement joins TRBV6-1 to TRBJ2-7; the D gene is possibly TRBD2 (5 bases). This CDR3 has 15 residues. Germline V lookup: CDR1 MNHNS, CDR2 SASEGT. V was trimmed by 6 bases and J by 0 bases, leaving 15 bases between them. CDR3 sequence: CASSKSTRASYEQYF. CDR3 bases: TGTGCCAGCAGCAAATCCACTAGAGCCTCCTACGAGCAGTACTTC.

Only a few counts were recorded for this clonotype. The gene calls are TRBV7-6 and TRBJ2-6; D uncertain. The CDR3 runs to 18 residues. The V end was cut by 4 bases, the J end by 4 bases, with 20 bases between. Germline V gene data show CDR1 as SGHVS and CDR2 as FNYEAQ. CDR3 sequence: CASSSLVAQPPGANVLTF. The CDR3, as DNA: TGTGCCAGCAGCTCTCTAGTGGCGCAACCTCCCGGGGCCAACGTCCTGACTTTC.

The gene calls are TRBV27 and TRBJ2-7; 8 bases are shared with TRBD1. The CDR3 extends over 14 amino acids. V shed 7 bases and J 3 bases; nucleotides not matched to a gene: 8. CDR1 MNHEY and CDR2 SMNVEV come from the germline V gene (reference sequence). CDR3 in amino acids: CASKMTGVGYEQYF. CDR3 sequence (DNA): TGTGCCAGCAAAATGACAGGGGTCGGCTACGAGCAGTACTTC.

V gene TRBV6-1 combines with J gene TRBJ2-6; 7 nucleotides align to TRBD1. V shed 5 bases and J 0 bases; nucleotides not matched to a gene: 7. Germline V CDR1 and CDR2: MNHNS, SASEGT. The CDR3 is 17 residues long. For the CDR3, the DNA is TGTGCCAGCAGTTTTAACCCAGGGGGCTCTGGGGCCAACGTCCTGACTTTC. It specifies CASSFNPGGSGANVLTF.

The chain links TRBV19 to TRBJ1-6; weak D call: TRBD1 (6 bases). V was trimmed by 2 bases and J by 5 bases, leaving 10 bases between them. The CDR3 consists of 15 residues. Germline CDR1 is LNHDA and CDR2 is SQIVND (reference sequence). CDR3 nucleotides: TGTGCCAGTAGTATACGGACAGAAAATAATTCACCCCTCCACTTT. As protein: CASSIRTENNSPLHF.

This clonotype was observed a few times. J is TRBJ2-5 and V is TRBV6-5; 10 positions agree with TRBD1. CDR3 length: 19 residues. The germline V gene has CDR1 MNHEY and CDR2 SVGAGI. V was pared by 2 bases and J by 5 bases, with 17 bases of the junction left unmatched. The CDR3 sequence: CASSYIPGTGVALGETQYF. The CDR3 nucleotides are TGTGCCAGCAGTTACATTCCCGGGACAGGGGTCGCCCTGGGGGAGACCCAGTACTTC.

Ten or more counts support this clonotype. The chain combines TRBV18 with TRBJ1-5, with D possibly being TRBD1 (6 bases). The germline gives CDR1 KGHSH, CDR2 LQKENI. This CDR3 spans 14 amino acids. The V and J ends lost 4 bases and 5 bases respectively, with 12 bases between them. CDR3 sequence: CASSQTGPHQPQHF. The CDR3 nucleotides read TGTGCCAGCTCACAAACAGGGCCCCATCAGCCCCAGCATTTT.

DNA for the CDR3: TGCAGTGCTCCGAACTACGAAAACTTCAATGAGCAGTTCTTC. Translated, it gives CSAPNYENFNEQFF. The genes are TRBV20-1 and TRBJ2-1; D remains ambiguous. The CDR3 is 14 amino acids. V was cut by 5 bases and J by 6 bases, with 17 bases left in between. Germline-derived CDR1 and CDR2 are DFQATT and SNEGSKA (reference sequence).

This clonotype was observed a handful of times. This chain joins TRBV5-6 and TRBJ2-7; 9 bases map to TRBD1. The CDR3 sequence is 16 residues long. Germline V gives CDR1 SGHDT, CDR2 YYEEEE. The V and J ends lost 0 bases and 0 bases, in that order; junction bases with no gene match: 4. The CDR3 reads CASSLGTGESSYEQYF. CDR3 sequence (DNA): TGTGCCAGCAGCTTGGGGACAGGGGAAAGCTCCTACGAGCAGTACTTC.

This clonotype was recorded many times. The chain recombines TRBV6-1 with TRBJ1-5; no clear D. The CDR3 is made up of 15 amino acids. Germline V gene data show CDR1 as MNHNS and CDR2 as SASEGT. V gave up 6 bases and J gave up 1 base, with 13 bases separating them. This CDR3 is CASSPIDSSNQPQHF. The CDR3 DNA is TGTGCCAGCAGCCCCATAGATTCAAGCAATCAGCCCCAGCATTTT.

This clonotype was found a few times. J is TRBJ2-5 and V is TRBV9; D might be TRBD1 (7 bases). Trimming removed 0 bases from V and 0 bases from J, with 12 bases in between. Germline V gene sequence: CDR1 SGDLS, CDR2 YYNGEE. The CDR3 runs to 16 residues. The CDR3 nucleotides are TGTGCCAGCAGCGTAGGTCCAGGGGGGTACCAAGAGACCCAGTACTTC. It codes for CASSVGPGGYQETQYF.

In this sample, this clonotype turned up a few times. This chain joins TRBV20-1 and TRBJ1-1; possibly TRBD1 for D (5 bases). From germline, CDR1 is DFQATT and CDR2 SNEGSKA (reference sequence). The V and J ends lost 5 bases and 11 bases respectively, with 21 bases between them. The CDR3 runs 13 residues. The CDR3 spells CSAARVDTPSAFF. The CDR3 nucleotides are TGCAGTGCTGCCAGGGTAGACACGCCGTCCGCTTTCTTT.

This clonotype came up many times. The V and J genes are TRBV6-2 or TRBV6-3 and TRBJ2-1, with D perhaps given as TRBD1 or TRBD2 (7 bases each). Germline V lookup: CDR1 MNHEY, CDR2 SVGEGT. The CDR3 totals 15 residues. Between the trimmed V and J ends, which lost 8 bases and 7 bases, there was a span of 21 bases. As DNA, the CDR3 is TGTGCCAGCGCAGAGACAGGGAGGGGTAAAAATGAGCAGTTCTTC. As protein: CASAETGRGKNEQFF.

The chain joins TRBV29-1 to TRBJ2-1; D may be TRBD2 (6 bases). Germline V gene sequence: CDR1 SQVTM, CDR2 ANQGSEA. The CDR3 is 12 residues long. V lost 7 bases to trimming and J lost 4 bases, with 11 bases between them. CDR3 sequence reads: CSAGTDYNEQFF. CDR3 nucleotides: TGCAGCGCCGGGACTGATTACAATGAGCAGTTCTTC.

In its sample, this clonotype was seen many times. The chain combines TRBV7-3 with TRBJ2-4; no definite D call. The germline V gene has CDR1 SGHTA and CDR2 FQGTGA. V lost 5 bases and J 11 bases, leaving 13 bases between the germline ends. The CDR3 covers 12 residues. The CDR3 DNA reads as TGTGCCAGCAGCCTCGGACCTGACCTTCAGTACTTC. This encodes CASSLGPDLQYF.

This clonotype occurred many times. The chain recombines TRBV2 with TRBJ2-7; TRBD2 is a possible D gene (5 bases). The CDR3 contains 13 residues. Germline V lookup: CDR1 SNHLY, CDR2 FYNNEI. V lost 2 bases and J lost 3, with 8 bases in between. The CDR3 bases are TGTGCCAGCAGTGAATCCGGGATCTACGAGCAGTACTTC. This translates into CASSESGIYEQYF. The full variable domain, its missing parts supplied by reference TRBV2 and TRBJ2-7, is EPEVTQTPSHQVTQMGQEVILRCVPISNHLYFYWYRQILGQKVEFLVSFYNNEISEKSEIFDDQFSVERPDGSNFTLKIRSTKLEDSAMYFCASSESGIYEQYFGPGTRLTVT.

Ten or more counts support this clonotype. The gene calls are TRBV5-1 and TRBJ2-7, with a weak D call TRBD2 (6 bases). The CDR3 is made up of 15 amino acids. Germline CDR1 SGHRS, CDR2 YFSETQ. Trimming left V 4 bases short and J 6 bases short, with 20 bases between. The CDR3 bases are TGCGCCAGCAGCCCCGCTGGGACTGCCCCCACCGAGCAGTACTTC. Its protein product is CASSPAGTAPTEQYF.